The 8 T cell receptor beta chains presented below share a single source sample, sequenced in a study of response to subunit inactivated influenza vaccine. TCRdb ran MiXCR on the RT-PCR reads and lists one entry per CDR3 protein. The table includes approximately 520,000 distinct CDR3 sequences, less than 30% detected once. The starting material was CD4+ T cells sorted from PBMCs, obtained 5 days after vaccination. Receptor source: a man aged 50-59 years who received an inactivated influenza vaccine.

As concerns this clonotype: Compared with germline, one end of the junction differs, possibly owing to a read error. The chain carries TRBV28 and TRBJ2-2; possibly TRBD1 or TRBD2 for D (5 bases each). CDR1 and CDR2 (germline): MDHEN, SYDVKM. This CDR3 spans 14 amino acids. In nucleotides, the CDR3 is TGTGCCAGCAGGTCCGGGACGAGCCCTCCCAAAGCGGTTTTT. Translation gives CASRSGTSPPKAVF.

The chain carries TRBV12-3 or TRBV12-4 and TRBJ1-1, with a weak D call TRBD1 (5 bases). Trimming cost V 7 bases and J 1 base, with 7 bases left between them. The CDR3 has 12 residues. The DNA for the CDR3 is TGTGCCAGCAAGGGACCGAACACTGAAGCTTTCTTT. Amino acids: CASKGPNTEAFF.

This clonotype was detected a few times. At one of its ends the junction is not consistent with the germline gene, which may arise from a read error. V is TRBV7-2 and J is TRBJ1-2; no definite D call. Germline V gives CDR1 SGHTA, CDR2 FQGNSA. This CDR3 region has 11 residues. CDR3 sequence: CASSRSSLQGF. In nucleotides, the CDR3 is TGTGCCAGCAGTCGATCGTCATTACAAGGATTC.

This clonotype has a handful of counts. This chain joins TRBV20-1 and TRBJ1-5, with a possible D match to TRBD1 (6 bases). V shed 6 bases and J shed 3 bases, with 12 bases lying between them. Germline CDR1 is DFQATT and CDR2 is SNEGSKA (reference sequence). There are 13 residues in the CDR3. Here the CDR3 reads CSAGGGLNQPQHF. CDR3 DNA sequence: TGCAGTGCCGGTGGGGGGCTCAATCAGCCCCAGCATTTT.

This clonotype has just a few counts. V and J are TRBV20-1 and TRBJ1-4, with a possible D match to TRBD1 (5 bases). Germline assignment: CDR1 DFQATT and CDR2 SNEGSKA (reference sequence). V lost 3 bases and J lost 8, with 16 bases in between. The CDR3 covers 14 residues. CDR3 DNA sequence: TGCAGTGCTAGTCGGGGGGTGGATTTAGAAAAACTGTTTTTT. Encoded protein: CSASRGVDLEKLFF.

The chain combines TRBV12-3 or TRBV12-4 with TRBJ2-2, with D possibly being TRBD2 (5 bases). The CDR3 runs 15 residues. The germline V and J ends were trimmed by 7 bases and 8 bases, with 20 bases remaining between them. The CDR3 DNA is TGTGCCAGCACGCCCGGAGGTAGTCGAGCGGGGGAGCTGTTTTTT. Protein: CASTPGGSRAGELFF.

The chain couples TRBV6-1 to TRBJ2-7; 7 positions agree with TRBD2. The germline V gene encodes CDR1 MNHNS and CDR2 SASEGT. This CDR3 spans 15 amino acids. Trimming at V came to 8 bases and at J to 5 bases, leaving 15 bases not matched to a gene. The CDR3 DNA follows: TGTGCCAGCCGGCCCGCCAGGGCGGGAGTAAACGAGCAGTACTTC. It specifies CASRPARAGVNEQYF.

The chain uses TRBV28 and TRBJ2-7; D unclear. The CDR3 runs 13 residues. From germline, CDR1 is MDHEN and CDR2 SYDVKM. V dropped 5 bases and J dropped 4 bases, with 12 bases sitting between them. In DNA, the CDR3 is TGTGCCAGCAGTGCCATGACTCCGTACGAGCAGTACTTC. Protein: CASSAMTPYEQYF.